The 8 T cell receptor beta chains presented below share a single source sample, sequenced in a study of Ad26.COV2.S vaccination and SARS-CoV-2 variants. Treatment reported: roughly 20 received Ad26.COV2.S at low or high dose, single or two shots; a few received placebo; per-sample allocation not given. Each sample was drawn 63 days after the first injection (of vaccine or placebo). The protocol was immunoSEQ multiplex PCR, while the TCRdb copy is restricted to in-frame clones and leaves out a portion. The data hold 300,000 to 400,000 clones, with approximately 86% observed a single time. Sequencing was performed on peripheral blood, taken in a trial of Ad26.COV2.S vaccine versus placebo. These receptor sequences come from a person aged 18-65 years who received the Ad26.COV2.S COVID-19 vaccine or a placebo.

The V gene is TRBV7-8, the J gene TRBJ2-5, with D maybe TRBD2 (5 bases). The CDR3 is 12 amino acids. Germline CDR1 reads SGHVS; CDR2 reads FQNEAQ. V dropped 5 bases and J dropped 4 bases, with 8 bases sitting between them. The CDR3 loop reads CASSLSGETQYF. The CDR3 nucleotides read TGTGCCAGCAGCCTGAGCGGAGAGACCCAGTACTTC.

This clone appeared a few times. The CDR3 bases are TGTGCCAGCAGCATACGGGGCCCTAATTCACCCCTCCACTTT. Its protein product is CASSIRGPNSPLHF. J is TRBJ1-6 and V is TRBV5-6; possible D gene TRBD1, 5 bases. Germline CDR1 SGHDT, CDR2 YYEEEE. Trimming removed 4 bases from V and 6 bases from J, with 11 bases in between. This CDR3 region has 14 residues.

The chain couples TRBV9 to TRBJ2-5, with D hard to call. The CDR3 loop spans 16 amino acids. V lost 0 bases and J 2 bases, leaving 14 bases between the germline ends. Germline V CDR1 and CDR2: SGDLS, YYNGEE. This CDR3 reads CASSVGLIQAQETQYF. The CDR3 bases are TGTGCCAGCAGCGTAGGATTGATTCAGGCTCAAGAGACCCAGTACTTC.

This clone was detected only once. The chain employs TRBV5-1 and TRBJ2-2; D possibly uses TRBD1 or TRBD2 (5 bases each). CDR3 size: 15 residues. Germline V gene data show CDR1 as SGHRS and CDR2 as YFSETQ. The V end was cut by 1 base, the J end by 2 bases, with 9 bases between. CDR3 in DNA: TGCGCCAGCAGCTTGCGTGGGGACAACACCGGGGAGCTGTTTTTT. It yields the protein CASSLRGDNTGELFF.

This CDR3 reads CASSPRRSAGVVETQYF. Here the CDR3 DNA reads TGTGCCAGCAGCCCCCGAAGGTCGGCGGGGGTGGTAGAGACCCAGTACTTC. The chain couples TRBV7-2 to TRBJ2-5; 7 nucleotides line up with TRBD2. V trimming: 5 bases; J trimming: 4 bases; junction bases outside the gene matches: 16. CDR1 and CDR2 from the germline V gene are SGHTA and FQGNSA. The CDR3 runs to 17 residues. Together with reference TRBV7-2 and TRBJ2-5, the CDR3 gives the full variable domain: GAGVSQSPSNKVTEKGKDVELRCDPISGHTALYWYRQSLGQGLEFLIYFQGNSAPDKSGLPSDRFSAERTGGSVSTLTIQRTQQEDSAVYLCASSPRRSAGVVETQYFGPGTRLLVL.

The CDR3 region has the DNA TGTGCCACCGCTATCATGGCCCGGGGAAACACCATATATTTT. Encoded protein: CATAIMARGNTIYF. V and J are TRBV2 and TRBJ1-3; D not certain. Germline V gene sequence: CDR1 SNHLY, CDR2 FYNNEI. Trimming left V 10 bases short and J 4 bases short, with 17 bases between. The CDR3 loop spans 14 amino acids. Complete variable domain (other parts from reference TRBV2 and TRBJ1-3): EPEVTQTPSHQVTQMGQEVILRCVPISNHLYFYWYRQILGQKVEFLVSFYNNEISEKSEIFDDQFSVERPDGSNFTLKIRSTKLEDSAMYFCATAIMARGNTIYFGEGSWLTVV.

The J gene is TRBJ1-2, the V gene TRBV18; 7 bases line up with TRBD1. J lost 6 bases, V lost 3 bases, and 1 base had no gene match. Germline CDR1 KGHSH, CDR2 LQKENI. The CDR3 is 12 amino acids. CDR3 bases: TGTGCCAGCTCACCCCAGGGGGATGGCTACACCTTC. It is translated as CASSPQGDGYTF.

The V and J genes are TRBV28 and TRBJ2-2, with D perhaps matching TRBD1 (6 bases). V was pared by 6 bases and J by 4 bases, with 12 bases between. From germline, CDR1 is MDHEN and CDR2 SYDVKM. This CDR3 region has 14 residues. CDR3 in amino acids: CASRDDRLTGELFF. The CDR3 region has the DNA TGTGCCAGCAGAGACGACAGGCTCACCGGGGAGCTGTTTTTT.